These 14 T cell receptor beta chains were all obtained from the same sample, sequenced in a study of T-cell reconstitution after alpha-beta-depleted transplantation in children. As it was prepared, the TCRbeta library received unique molecular identifiers. TCRdb used MiXCR to reprocess the PCR reads, holding one entry per CDR3 protein. The repertoire holds under 250,000 distinct CDR3 sequences, with roughly a quarter as singletons. Sequencing used PBMCs, mostly from graft donor cells, obtained 360 days after TCRalphabeta/CD19-depleted stem cell transplant. Receptor source: a female patient aged 2-9 years who had a stem cell transplant for congenital amegakaryocytic thrombocytopenia, so the T cells may come from the graft donor.

This clonotype turned up a few times. The chain's CDR3 is CASIRLAGGKETQYF. CDR3 coding DNA: TGTGCCAGCATCAGACTAGCGGGGGGGAAAGAGACCCAGTACTTC. The rearrangement links TRBV28 to TRBJ2-5; 14 bases are a match to TRBD2. J lost 3 bases, V lost 7 bases, and 4 bases had no gene match. Per germline, CDR1 MDHEN and CDR2 SYDVKM. The length of the CDR3 is 15 residues.

The V call is TRBV10-3, the J call TRBJ2-6, with D possibly being TRBD2 (7 bases). The CDR3 runs 17 residues. The germline V gene has CDR1 ENHRY and CDR2 SYGVKD. V gave up 3 bases and J gave up 0 bases, with 12 bases separating them. Here the CDR3 reads CAISEGGASSGANVLTF. CDR3 in DNA: TGTGCCATCAGTGAAGGGGGGGCCAGCTCTGGGGCCAACGTCCTGACTTTC.

V and J are TRBV7-3 and TRBJ2-6; no clear D. The CDR3 runs 17 residues. Germline CDR1 reads SGHTA; CDR2 reads FQGTGA. Deletions cut 1 base from V and 0 bases from J, with 10 bases between. In nucleotides, the CDR3 is TGTGCCAGCAGCTTAATCGGTGGTCGCTCTGGGGCCAACGTCCTGACTTTC. Translation gives CASSLIGGRSGANVLTF.

The sample holds a few counts of this clonotype. The rearrangement links TRBV7-3 to TRBJ2-2, with D possibly being TRBD1 (6 bases). Trimming stripped 2 bases from V and 0 bases from J, with 10 bases between. Germline-derived CDR1 and CDR2 are SGHTA and FQGTGA. The CDR3 sequence is 16 residues long. The CDR3 here is CASSLHNRANTGELFF. The CDR3 nucleotides are TGTGCCAGCAGCTTACATAACAGGGCGAACACCGGGGAGCTGTTTTTT.

This sequence joins TRBV29-1 and TRBJ1-2, with D hard to call. The CDR3 spans 12 residues. V lost 7 bases and J lost 2, with 11 bases in between. Germline V lookup: CDR1 SQVTM, CDR2 ANQGSEA. The CDR3 region has the DNA TGCAGCGCCGCACTCGGGAACTATGGCTACACCTTC. This translates into CSAALGNYGYTF. The full variable domain, with the rest looked up from reference TRBV29-1 and TRBJ1-2, is SAVISQKPSRDICQRGTSLTIQCQVDSQVTMMFWYRQQPGQSLTLIATANQGSEATYESGFVIDKFPISRPNLTFSTLTVSNMSPEDSSIYLCSAALGNYGYTFGSGTRLTVV.

This clonotype has just a few counts. The V and J genes are TRBV24-1 and TRBJ2-3; 8 bases are shared with TRBD2. The trim removed 4 bases at V and 3 bases at J, leaving 8 bases unmatched. The germline CDR1 and CDR2 sequences are KGHDR and SFDVKD. This CDR3 has 16 amino acids. CDR3 nucleotides: TGTGCCACCAGTGACAATAGCGGGACCGGAACAGATACGCAGTATTTT. Its translation is CATSDNSGTGTDTQYF.

The rearrangement links TRBV12-3 or TRBV12-4 to TRBJ1-5; no firm D call. V lost 5 bases and J 0 bases, leaving 14 bases between the germline ends. The CDR3 loop spans 16 amino acids. The CDR3 reads CASSNGRRYSNQPQHF. The DNA of the CDR3 is TGTGCCAGCAGTAACGGACGGCGATATAGCAATCAGCCCCAGCATTTT.

The chain has TRBV20-1 and TRBJ2-7; D is possibly TRBD1 (5 bases). Trimming pared 3 bases from V and 6 bases from J, leaving 18 bases between. CDR1 DFQATT and CDR2 SNEGSKA come from the germline V gene (reference sequence). The CDR3 is 14 amino acids. This CDR3 is CSARGLDSGPEQYF. The CDR3 DNA reads TGCAGTGCTAGGGGATTAGACAGTGGCCCCGAGCAGTACTTC.

The rearrangement links TRBV15 to TRBJ1-2; D gene ambiguous. Trimming shortened V by 0 bases and J by 4 bases, and 9 bases separated the two germline ends. CDR1 is LNHNV, CDR2 YYDKDF, per germline (reference sequence). This CDR3 has 14 residues. The DNA of the CDR3 is TGTGCCACCAGCAGAGACGGCCAGGCCTATGGCTACACCTTC. As protein: CATSRDGQAYGYTF. Full variable domain (rest looked up from reference TRBV15 and TRBJ1-2): DAMVIQNPRYQVTQFGKPVTLSCSQTLNHNVMYWYQQKSSQAPKLLFHYYDKDFNNEADTPDNFQSRRPNTSFCFLDIRSPGLGDTAMYLCATSRDGQAYGYTFGSGTRLTVV.

The chain is built from TRBV12-3 or TRBV12-4 and TRBJ2-5; 7 bases map to TRBD2. Losses at the gene ends were 4 bases for V and 4 bases for J; bases not matched to a gene: 6. The CDR3 has 14 residues. CDR3 in DNA: TGTGCCAGCAGTTCTCCGTGGGGGGGAGAGACCCAGTACTTC. Its protein is CASSSPWGGETQYF.

DNA for the CDR3: TGCAGCGTTGGGGGGACAGGGGATAGCAATCAGCCCCAGCATTTT. Protein sequence: CSVGGTGDSNQPQHF. The chain uses TRBV29-1 and TRBJ1-5; 10 bases fit TRBD1. Germline CDR1 SQVTM, CDR2 ANQGSEA. The CDR3 sequence is 15 residues long. Germline trimming cut 4 bases from V and 0 bases from J; bases unmatched to any gene: 3.

This clonotype was seen many times. V and J are TRBV5-8 and TRBJ2-1; possible D gene TRBD1, 6 bases. Looked up from germline, CDR1 is SGHTS and CDR2 is YDEGEE. V was cut by 0 bases and J by 7 bases, with 14 bases left in between. The CDR3 consists of 15 residues. CDR3 sequence reads: CASSLGDTIWNEQFF. The CDR3 DNA follows: TGTGCCAGCAGCTTGGGGGACACAATTTGGAATGAGCAGTTCTTC.

This chain joins TRBV28 and TRBJ2-3; 9 bases are shared with TRBD1. CDR3 length: 16 residues. Looked up from germline, CDR1 is MDHEN and CDR2 is SYDVKM. Trimming cost V 5 bases and J 6 bases; bases outside gene matches: 12. CDR3 nucleotides: TGTGCCAGCAGTCAAATGGGAGGACAGGGGAGGGATACGCAGTATTTT. Translation gives CASSQMGGQGRDTQYF.

This clonotype was picked up a small number of times. The CDR3 bases are TGTGCCAGCAGCTTGCACCTCCCCGGGGCCCAGGGAAGGGATACGCAGTATTTT. The encoded protein is CASSLHLPGAQGRDTQYF. J is TRBJ2-3 and V is TRBV5-6; the D call may be TRBD1 or TRBD2 (5 bases each). Trimming cost V 1 base and J 6 bases, with 24 bases left between them. The CDR3 loop spans 18 amino acids. CDR1 and CDR2 from the germline V gene are SGHDT and YYEEEE.